Following are 30 T cell receptor beta chains from one sample sequenced in a study of blood T cell repertoires in COVID-19. Profiling relied on immunoSEQ multiplex PCR, and the TCRdb table lists in-frame clones only, not all of them. Seen here are under 300,000 clones, roughly nine tenths observed once, and the top ten hold about 6.9%. Sequencing input: PBMCs or T cells enriched from blood (not recorded which). The receptors come from a woman aged 25 to 39 with acute COVID-19.

The V and J genes are TRBV18 and TRBJ2-2; 11 bases line up with TRBD2. This CDR3 is 18 amino acids long. Unmatched junction bases numbered 9, after V lost 3 bases and J lost 3 bases. CDR1 is KGHSH and CDR2 is LQKENI in the germline V gene. CDR3 amino acids: CASSPLKLAGVYTGELFF. CDR3 DNA sequence: TGTGCCAGCTCACCCTTGAAACTAGCGGGAGTCTACACCGGGGAGCTGTTTTTT.

The genes are TRBV27 and TRBJ2-5, with TRBD2 matching 14 bases. CDR3 size: 17 residues. Germline-derived CDR1 and CDR2 are MNHEY and SMNVEV (reference sequence). V was pared by 5 bases and J by 2 bases, with 7 bases of the junction left unmatched. DNA for the CDR3: TGTGCCAGCAGTCCAAGACTAGCGGGGGGGCATCAAGAGACCCAGTACTTC. This encodes CASSPRLAGGHQETQYF.

The chain combines TRBV11-2 with TRBJ1-5; TRBD1 aligns across 7 bases. This CDR3 comprises 17 residues. With 5 bases clipped from V and 0 bases from J, the junction kept 10 bases outside the gene matches. Germline V gives CDR1 SGHAT, CDR2 FQNNGV. The CDR3 is CASSLRGTAYSNQPQHF. The CDR3 nucleotides read TGTGCCAGCAGCCTGAGGGGGACAGCGTATAGCAATCAGCCCCAGCATTTT.

In this sample, this clone turned up once. This chain joins TRBV10-3 and TRBJ1-6, with D tentatively TRBD1 (5 bases). The CDR3 contains 14 residues. Trimming stripped 0 bases from V and 7 bases from J, with 7 bases between. The germline gives CDR1 ENHRY, CDR2 SYGVKD. The CDR3 loop reads CAISESKGNSPLHF. CDR3 in DNA: TGTGCCATCAGTGAGTCAAAGGGGAATTCACCCCTCCACTTT.

This chain connects TRBV11-2 to TRBJ2-5; the D is unclear. The CDR3 is made up of 17 amino acids. V gave up 1 base and J gave up 3 bases, with 18 bases separating them. Germline assignment: CDR1 SGHAT and CDR2 FQNNGV. CDR3 sequence (DNA): TGTGCCAGCAGCTTAGTTGCAGCGTTCGGAGTTGAAGAGACCCAGTACTTC. Amino acids: CASSLVAAFGVEETQYF. Using reference TRBV11-2 and TRBJ2-5 for the parts outside the CDR3, the full variable domain is EAGVAQSPRYKIIEKRQSVAFWCNPISGHATLYWYQQILGQGPKLLIQFQNNGVVDDSQLPKDRFSAERLKGVDSTLKIQPAKLEDSAVYLCASSLVAAFGVEETQYFGPGTRLLVL.

This chain uses TRBV5-1 with TRBJ1-2; D not resolved. The germline CDR1 and CDR2 sequences are SGHRS and YFSETQ. The CDR3 has 15 amino acids. V was trimmed by 2 bases and J by 8 bases, leaving 19 bases between them. Written as DNA, the CDR3 is TGCGCCAGCAGCTTTTTGAGTAGTGCGGATGGGGGCTACACCTTC. Its protein product is CASSFLSSADGGYTF.

The chain uses TRBV4-1 and TRBJ1-6, with D unresolved. Per the germline V gene, CDR1 is MGHRA and CDR2 is YSYEKL. V was cut by 1 base and J by 3 bases, with 13 bases left in between. This CDR3 is built from 17 residues. CDR3 sequence: CASSQVSVRNYNSPLHF. The DNA for the CDR3 is TGCGCCAGCAGCCAAGTTTCGGTCAGGAACTATAATTCACCCCTCCACTTT.

This clone was recorded once. The V and J genes are TRBV7-9 and TRBJ1-2; TRBD1 matches 7 bases. V was pared by 5 bases and J by 6 bases, with 6 bases of the junction left unmatched. CDR3 length equals 13 residues. Germline lookup yields CDR1 SEHNR and CDR2 FQNEAQ (reference sequence). Written as DNA, the CDR3 is TGTGCCAGCAGCCCCCCAGACAGGGATGGCTACACCTTC. Protein product: CASSPPDRDGYTF. Variable domain in full (rest from reference TRBV7-9 and TRBJ1-2): DTGVSQNPRHKITKRGQNVTFRCDPISEHNRLYWYRQTLGQGPEFLTYFQNEAQLEKSRLLSDRFSAERPKGSFSTLEIQRTEQGDSAMYLCASSPPDRDGYTFGSGTRLTVV.

V and J are TRBV5-1 and TRBJ2-5, with D possibly being TRBD1 (6 bases). This CDR3 has 13 residues. Germline CDR1 SGHRS, CDR2 YFSETQ. V lost 4 bases and J lost 7, with 14 bases in between. This CDR3 is CASSLDRFGTQYF. The CDR3 nucleotides are TGCGCCAGCAGCCTAGACAGGTTCGGGACCCAGTACTTC. Supplemented by reference TRBV5-1 and TRBJ2-5, the full variable domain reads KAGVTQTPRYLIKTRGQQVTLSCSPISGHRSVSWYQQTPGQGLQFLFEYFSETQRNKGNFPGRFSGRQFSNSRSEMNVSTLELGDSALYLCASSLDRFGTQYFGPGTRLLVL.

V is TRBV12-3 or TRBV12-4 and J is TRBJ1-2; D is uncertain. V lost 3 bases and J lost 6, with 11 bases in between. The CDR3 totals 13 residues. As DNA, the CDR3 is TGTGCCAGCAGTTTTCGGGGTTCTGATGGCTACACCTTC. Its protein product is CASSFRGSDGYTF.

The chain joins TRBV11-3 to TRBJ2-3; the match to TRBD2 covers 11 bases. The CDR3 is 16 residues long. Germline CDR1 is SGHNT and CDR2 is YENEEA. With 6 bases clipped from V and 6 bases from J, the junction kept 11 bases outside the gene matches. The CDR3 reads CASSPGVAGGLDTQYF. In nucleotides, the CDR3 is TGTGCCAGCAGTCCAGGAGTAGCGGGAGGGCTGGATACGCAGTATTTT.

The rearrangement links TRBV27 to TRBJ2-5; a weak D match, TRBD2 (5 bases). The CDR3 is made up of 14 amino acids. V was shortened by 3 bases and J by 2 bases, with 10 bases between the two germline ends. CDR1 and CDR2 from the germline V gene are MNHEY and SMNVEV (reference sequence). The CDR3 is CASSFNSGQETQYF. The CDR3 bases are TGTGCCAGCAGTTTTAACTCGGGGCAAGAGACCCAGTACTTC.

V usage is TRBV28 and J usage is TRBJ2-6; perhaps TRBD2 as D (6 bases). V was pared by 8 bases and J by 0 bases, with 8 bases between. Germline CDR1 and CDR2: MDHEN and SYDVKM. This CDR3 is 14 amino acids long. CDR3 sequence reads: CASVEGSGANVLTF. In nucleotides, the CDR3 is TGTGCCAGCGTGGAGGGCTCTGGGGCCAACGTCCTGACTTTC.

This chain uses TRBV24-1 with TRBJ2-1; 14 positions match TRBD2. Germline CDR1 KGHDR, CDR2 SFDVKD. V trimming: 4 bases; J trimming: 8 bases; junction bases outside the gene matches: 3. This CDR3 comprises 15 residues. Written as DNA, the CDR3 is TGTGCCACCAGTGAGACTAGCGGGGGGGCGTATGAGCAGTTCTTC. This translates into CATSETSGGAYEQFF.

This chain connects TRBV12-3 or TRBV12-4 to TRBJ1-2; D is unresolved. V lost 8 bases and J lost 8, with 18 bases in between. The CDR3 spans 13 residues. This CDR3 reads CASPTRGGRGYTF. CDR3 coding DNA: TGTGCCAGCCCAACCCGAGGCGGCCGGGGCTACACCTTC.

The V gene is TRBV2, the J gene TRBJ1-4; 9 bases fit TRBD1. The V and J ends lost 7 bases and 7 bases, in that order; junction bases with no gene match: 4. This CDR3 comprises 13 residues. The germline CDR1 and CDR2 sequences are SNHLY and FYNNEI. CDR3 amino acids: CASTQGAGEKLFF. The DNA of the CDR3 is TGTGCCAGCACACAGGGGGCGGGTGAAAAACTGTTTTTT.

V is TRBV2 and J is TRBJ1-5, with TRBD1 as a possible D gene (6 bases). V shed 1 base and J shed 3 bases, with 19 bases lying between them. Germline loops: CDR1 SNHLY, CDR2 FYNNEI. CDR3 length: 18 residues. The CDR3 nucleotides are TGTGCCAGCAGTGAAGGGCCCAGGGGACGCGGCTTCAATCAGCCCCAGCATTTT. Protein sequence: CASSEGPRGRGFNQPQHF.

The chain combines TRBV18 with TRBJ1-2; D unclear. The CDR3 runs to 12 residues. Trimming removed 5 bases at V and 6 bases at J, with 10 bases between. Germline V lookup: CDR1 KGHSH, CDR2 LQKENI. The CDR3 protein is CASSSGGNGYTF. The CDR3 DNA follows: TGTGCCAGCTCATCAGGCGGGAATGGCTACACCTTC.

This clone was detected only a few times. The chain is built from TRBV11-2 and TRBJ2-7, with 12 bases fitting TRBD1. CDR1 and CDR2 (germline): SGHAT, FQNNGV. This CDR3 contains 15 residues. Trimming removed 1 base from V and 4 bases from J; junction bases left unmatched: 2. CDR3 sequence: CASSLAGQGAYEQYF. CDR3 bases: TGTGCCAGCAGCTTAGCGGGACAGGGGGCATACGAGCAGTACTTC. The whole variable domain, remainder taken from reference TRBV11-2 and TRBJ2-7, is EAGVAQSPRYKIIEKRQSVAFWCNPISGHATLYWYQQILGQGPKLLIQFQNNGVVDDSQLPKDRFSAERLKGVDSTLKIQPAKLEDSAVYLCASSLAGQGAYEQYFGPGTRLTVT.

The rearrangement uses TRBV29-1 and TRBJ2-5; TRBD1 matches 7 bases. There are 15 residues in the CDR3. The germline CDR1 and CDR2 sequences are SQVTM and ANQGSEA. J lost 5 bases, V lost 6 bases, and 15 bases had no gene match. The CDR3 DNA follows: TGCAGCGTCGACGCTGGGACAGCCTCGGGGGAGACCCAGTACTTC. Encoded protein: CSVDAGTASGETQYF. Using reference TRBV29-1 and TRBJ2-5 for the parts outside the CDR3, the full variable domain is SAVISQKPSRDICQRGTSLTIQCQVDSQVTMMFWYRQQPGQSLTLIATANQGSEATYESGFVIDKFPISRPNLTFSTLTVSNMSPEDSSIYLCSVDAGTASGETQYFGPGTRLLVL.

This clone was found once. The CDR3 reads CASSYTSGMQEQFF. CDR3 nucleotide sequence: TGTGCCAGCAGTTACACTAGCGGGATGCAAGAGCAGTTCTTC. The chain is built from TRBV6-2 or TRBV6-3 and TRBJ2-1; the match to TRBD2 covers 10 bases. V shed 2 bases and J 10 bases; nucleotides not matched to a gene: 5. The CDR3 extends over 14 amino acids. Germline values: CDR1 MNHEY, CDR2 SVGEGT.

The chain combines TRBV6-5 with TRBJ1-4; D not certain. Germline CDR1 MNHEY, CDR2 SVGAGI. Trimming removed 0 bases at V and 8 bases at J, with 10 bases between. The CDR3 totals 14 residues. The CDR3 here is CASSYSPGREKLFF. CDR3 DNA sequence: TGTGCCAGCAGTTACTCGCCGGGAAGGGAAAAACTGTTTTTT.

This chain links TRBV19 with TRBJ2-6; a possible D gene is TRBD1 (6 bases). The CDR3 loop spans 14 amino acids. Trimming took off 5 bases at V and 4 bases at J, with 9 bases between the two ends. Germline V gene sequence: CDR1 LNHDA, CDR2 SQIVND (reference sequence). CDR3 sequence reads: CASSEGEGANVLTF. Written as DNA, the CDR3 is TGTGCCAGTAGTGAGGGGGAGGGGGCCAACGTCCTGACTTTC.

CDR3 region: CASSVQGRQNTEAFF. The DNA of the CDR3 is TGCGCCAGCAGCGTGCAGGGTAGACAGAACACTGAAGCTTTCTTT. The genes are TRBV5-1 and TRBJ1-1, with a tentative D call TRBD1 (5 bases). From germline, CDR1 is SGHRS and CDR2 YFSETQ. The CDR3 spans 15 residues. Trimming took off 4 bases at V and 1 base at J, with 14 bases between the two ends. Full variable domain (outside the CDR3, taken from reference TRBV5-1 and TRBJ1-1): KAGVTQTPRYLIKTRGQQVTLSCSPISGHRSVSWYQQTPGQGLQFLFEYFSETQRNKGNFPGRFSGRQFSNSRSEMNVSTLELGDSALYLCASSVQGRQNTEAFFGQGTRLTVV.

The rearrangement links TRBV12-3 or TRBV12-4 to TRBJ2-1; unclear D gene. V shed 1 base and J shed 5 bases, with 3 bases lying between them. The CDR3 consists of 12 residues. In DNA, the CDR3 is TGTGCCAGCAGTTTAGTAGACAATGAGCAGTTCTTC. It yields the protein CASSLVDNEQFF.

This chain uses TRBV5-4 with TRBJ2-6; 7 nucleotides match TRBD2. This CDR3 has 16 amino acids. Trimming at V came to 4 bases and at J to 2 bases, leaving 6 bases not matched to a gene. Germline V lookup: CDR1 SGHNT, CDR2 YYREEE (reference sequence). CDR3 amino acids: CASSPWGGTGANVLTF. In DNA form, the CDR3 reads TGTGCCAGCAGCCCCTGGGGGGGGACTGGGGCCAACGTCCTGACTTTC. Supplemented by reference TRBV5-4 and TRBJ2-6, the full variable domain reads ETGVTQSPTHLIKTRGQQVTLRCSSQSGHNTVSWYQQALGQGPQFIFQYYREEENGRGNFPPRFSGLQFPNYSSELNVNALELDDSALYLCASSPWGGTGANVLTFGAGSRLTVL.

J is TRBJ2-3 and V is TRBV5-1, with 7 bases identical to TRBD1. After removal of 1 base from V and 2 bases from J, the junction contained 4 bases not matched to a gene. This CDR3 is 15 amino acids long. The germline CDR1 and CDR2 sequences are SGHRS and YFSETQ. CDR3 in DNA: TGCGCCAGCAGCTTGACAGGGGAGACCACAGATACGCAGTATTTT. Its protein product is CASSLTGETTDTQYF.

The chain has TRBV28 and TRBJ2-2; TRBD1 aligns across 7 bases. The germline CDR1 and CDR2 sequences are MDHEN and SYDVKM. This CDR3 comprises 17 residues. The trim removed 4 bases at V and 0 bases at J, leaving 8 bases unmatched. The DNA of the CDR3 is TGTGCCAGCAGTTCGGGCCACAGGGGCCCGAACACCGGGGAGCTGTTTTTT. This gives the protein CASSSGHRGPNTGELFF.

The genes are TRBV19 and TRBJ2-5; TRBD2 matches 8 bases. There are 15 residues in the CDR3. V gave up 4 bases and J gave up 5 bases; unmatched junction bases: 9. Germline lookup yields CDR1 LNHDA and CDR2 SQIVND (reference sequence). The CDR3 loop is CASSKRSAGAETQYF. CDR3 in DNA: TGTGCCAGTAGTAAGCGCTCAGCGGGAGCTGAGACCCAGTACTTC. Full variable domain (rest looked up from reference TRBV19 and TRBJ2-5): DGGITQSPKYLFRKEGQNVTLSCEQNLNHDAMYWYRQDPGQGLRLIYYSQIVNDFQKGDIAEGYSVSREKKESFPLTVTSAQKNPTAFYLCASSKRSAGAETQYFGPGTRLLVL.

The CDR3 region has the DNA TGCGCCAGCAGCCAGGGACTAGCGGGACCAACTCCCTACGAGCAGTACTTC. It yields the protein CASSQGLAGPTPYEQYF. The chain has TRBV4-3 and TRBJ2-7, with 13 positions matching TRBD2. The CDR3 has 17 amino acids. In germline, CDR1 is LGHNA, CDR2 YSLEER. Trimming at V came to 3 bases and at J to 2 bases, leaving 7 bases not matched to a gene.